Sequencing of this T cell receptor beta chain was carried out in a study of response to subunit inactivated influenza vaccine. Study-level findings and limits: Each seasonal flu vaccination may recruit only limited new T cells, authors suggested.

This clonotype has a handful of counts. Its target is unknown. The CDR3 covers 12 residues. Trimming at V came to 2 bases and at J to 6 bases, leaving 2 bases not matched to a gene. CDR1 and CDR2 (germline): DFQATT, SNEGSKA (reference sequence). TCRdb itself ran the RT-PCR reads through MiXCR, one entry per CDR3 protein. The table has 550,000 to 650,000 distinct CDR3 sequences, about 12% seen once. This specimen consisted of PBMCs from blood, obtained on the day of vaccination. This receptor was obtained from a man aged 45 to 65 who received an inactivated influenza vaccine. The gene calls are TRBV20-1 and TRBJ2-7, with 9 bases lining up with TRBD1. The CDR3 protein is CSARNRGLEQYF. The DNA of the CDR3 is TGCAGTGCTAGAAACAGGGGGCTCGAGCAGTACTTC.